Presented here are 22 T cell receptor beta chains from one specimen sequenced in a study of PD-1 blockade in classical Hodgkin lymphoma. Brentuximab vedotin exposure varied, and every patient relapsed after autologous stem cell transplantation. Repertoires were generated with immunoSEQ multiplex PCR, while TCRdb's copy carries only in-frame clones and drops some. The data contain some 25,000 clones, roughly four fifths of them singletons. The sequences come from peripheral blood mononuclear cells (PBMCs), collected before the second cycle of nivolumab. All receptors come from a human donor with classical Hodgkin lymphoma.

Here the CDR3 reads CASSLGTSYTQYF. In DNA, the CDR3 is TGTGCCAGCAGCCTCGGGACTTCCTATACGCAGTATTTT. The J gene is TRBJ2-3, the V gene TRBV9; D might be TRBD2 (6 bases). The germline V gene has CDR1 SGDLS and CDR2 YYNGEE. The CDR3 length is 13 residues. V was trimmed by 4 bases and J by 7 bases, leaving 13 bases between them. Based on the CDR3 plus reference TRBV9 and TRBJ2-3, the full variable domain is DSGVTQTPKHLITATGQRVTLRCSPRSGDLSVYWYQQSLDQGLQFLIQYYNGEERAKGNILERFSAQQFPDLHSELNLSSLELGDSALYFCASSLGTSYTQYFGPGTRLTVL.

This clone was seen a few times. The chain carries TRBV7-9 and TRBJ1-4; 7 bases agree with TRBD1. V lost 5 bases and J lost 8; bases outside the gene matches: 5. The germline V gene has CDR1 SEHNR and CDR2 FQNEAQ (reference sequence). The CDR3 sequence is 13 residues long. CDR3 sequence: CASSPNRGEKLFF. DNA for the CDR3: TGTGCCAGCAGCCCCAACAGGGGCGAAAAACTGTTTTTT.

V and J are TRBV30 and TRBJ2-5, with 7 bases fitting TRBD1. The germline V gene has CDR1 GTSNPN and CDR2 SVGIG (reference sequence). Trimming cost V 3 bases and J 5 bases; bases outside gene matches: 6. There are 13 residues in the CDR3. The CDR3: CAWREQGEETQYF. CDR3 nucleotides: TGTGCCTGGAGGGAGCAGGGGGAGGAGACCCAGTACTTC.

This sequence joins TRBV23-1 and TRBJ2-7; a possible D gene is TRBD1 (6 bases). TRBV23-1 is an ORF, and what it does is uncertain. The CDR3 is made up of 16 amino acids. V lost 1 base, J lost 0 bases, and 13 bases lay in between. CDR3 nucleotide sequence: TGCGCCAGCAGTCAATGGACAGTCCTTCTCTCCTACGAGCAGTACTTC. Amino acids: CASSQWTVLLSYEQYF.

The chain has TRBV6-5 and TRBJ1-1; D not certain. This CDR3 is built from 14 residues. Trimming shortened V by 2 bases and J by 4 bases, and 11 bases separated the two germline ends. Germline V CDR1 and CDR2: MNHEY, SVGAGI. CDR3 in DNA: TGTGCCAGCAGTTACAGGGATTTCGGCACTGAAGCTTTCTTT. This encodes CASSYRDFGTEAFF.

V gene TRBV10-3 combines with J gene TRBJ2-1; D not certain. Deletions cut 0 bases from V and 0 bases from J, with 6 bases between. Looked up from germline, CDR1 is ENHRY and CDR2 is SYGVKD. The CDR3 covers 15 residues. The CDR3 reads CAISESMSSYNEQFF. In DNA form, the CDR3 reads TGTGCCATCAGTGAGTCGATGAGCTCCTACAATGAGCAGTTCTTC.

The rearrangement links TRBV4-3 to TRBJ1-1, with D hard to call. This CDR3 is 14 amino acids long. Germline V lookup: CDR1 LGHNA, CDR2 YSLEER. Trimming cost V 3 bases and J 0 bases, with 8 bases left between them. In DNA, the CDR3 is TGCGCCAGCAGCCACGAATTGCTGAACACTGAAGCTTTCTTT. The encoded protein is CASSHELLNTEAFF.

The CDR3: CASSQSILTGEETEAFF. The CDR3 DNA follows: TGCGCCAGCAGCCAATCCATCTTGACAGGGGAGGAAACTGAAGCTTTCTTT. V and J are TRBV4-3 and TRBJ1-1, with 8 bases that match TRBD1. Trimming removed 2 bases from V and 5 bases from J; junction bases left unmatched: 13. This CDR3 has 17 amino acids. In germline, CDR1 is LGHNA, CDR2 YSLEER.

The chain links TRBV28 to TRBJ2-3; 13 nucleotides agree with TRBD2. Losses at the gene ends were 3 bases for V and 6 bases for J; bases not matched to a gene: 12. The germline V gene encodes CDR1 MDHEN and CDR2 SYDVKM. The CDR3 is made up of 18 amino acids. The CDR3 DNA reads TGTGCCAGCAGTTTGGGGGGACTAGCGGGGTACCAAGGGGATACGCAGTATTTT. Protein product: CASSLGGLAGYQGDTQYF.

V usage is TRBV11-1 and J usage is TRBJ1-1; TRBD1 is a possible D gene (6 bases). The germline V gene encodes CDR1 SGHAT and CDR2 FQDESV (reference sequence). This CDR3 is built from 15 residues. The V gene lost 5 bases and the J gene lost 0 bases, with 13 bases spanning the gap. CDR3 nucleotide sequence: TGTGCCAGCAGCATACCCAGGGGTATGAACACTGAAGCTTTCTTT. Translated: CASSIPRGMNTEAFF.

This sequence joins TRBV11-2 and TRBJ1-1; a possible D gene is TRBD1 (5 bases). This CDR3 is built from 17 residues. Trimming pared 0 bases from V and 1 base from J, leaving 15 bases between. CDR1 is SGHAT and CDR2 is FQNNGV in the germline V gene. CDR3 DNA sequence: TGTGCCAGCAGCTTAGAAGGTGGAAGGGGAAGGAACACTGAAGCTTTCTTT. It encodes CASSLEGGRGRNTEAFF.

This clone came up a few times. V gene TRBV4-2 combines with J gene TRBJ1-2; D is possibly TRBD1 (5 bases). Germline V lookup: CDR1 LGHNA, CDR2 YNFKEQ. V was cut by 1 base and J by 8 bases, with 8 bases left in between. The CDR3 consists of 12 residues. In DNA, the CDR3 is TGTGCCAGCAGCCAAGGAGGGGAAGGCTACACCTTC. Translated: CASSQGGEGYTF.

The rearrangement links TRBV28 to TRBJ1-2; 8 nucleotides match TRBD1. In germline, CDR1 is MDHEN, CDR2 SYDVKM. The CDR3 has 12 amino acids. V was pared by 4 bases and J by 8 bases, with 3 bases of the junction left unmatched. CDR3: CASSSGGRGYTF. The CDR3 region has the DNA TGTGCCAGCAGTTCAGGGGGCCGGGGCTACACCTTC.

The chain is built from TRBV7-2 and TRBJ2-1; D unresolved. V gave up 8 bases and J gave up 9 bases, with 17 bases separating them. This CDR3 contains 13 residues. Germline V gene lookup returns CDR1 SGHTA and CDR2 FQGNSA. The CDR3 DNA is TGTGCCAGCTCCCCTCAGGCCTCGGTTGAGCAGTTCTTC. This gives the protein CASSPQASVEQFF.

The gene calls are TRBV7-9 and TRBJ1-3; D call uncertain. CDR1 is SEHNR, CDR2 FQNEAQ, per germline (reference sequence). Trimming stripped 3 bases from V and 0 bases from J, with 12 bases between. The CDR3 has 16 residues. CDR3 protein: CASSLAAGPSGNTIYF. CDR3 sequence (DNA): TGTGCCAGCAGCTTGGCCGCAGGCCCCTCTGGAAACACCATATATTTT.

The chain has TRBV28 and TRBJ1-1; 9 positions agree with TRBD1. The CDR3 sequence is 17 residues long. After removal of 3 bases from V and 5 bases from J, the junction contained 13 bases not matched to a gene. The V gene's germline CDR1 is MDHEN and CDR2 SYDVKM. CDR3 in DNA: TGTGCCAGCAGTTTTCCTGACAGGGGGTCGAGTTATACTGAAGCTTTCTTT. Protein sequence: CASSFPDRGSSYTEAFF.

The CDR3 spells CASSSPQDRSNSNQPQHF. CDR3 DNA sequence: TGTGCCAGCAGTTCACCCCAGGACAGGAGCAATAGCAATCAGCCCCAGCATTTT. The chain couples TRBV2 to TRBJ1-5; 7 bases match TRBD1. The V gene's germline CDR1 is SNHLY and CDR2 FYNNEI. CDR3 length: 18 amino acids. With 5 bases clipped from V and 0 bases from J, the junction kept 13 bases outside the gene matches.

This rearrangement joins TRBV25-1 to TRBJ1-4, with TRBD1 matching 7 bases. Germline V CDR1 and CDR2: MGHDK, SYGVNS. This CDR3 comprises 16 residues. Trimming cost V 3 bases and J 4 bases; bases outside gene matches: 8. The CDR3 region is CASSDYRGLLNEKLFF. CDR3 sequence (DNA): TGTGCCAGCAGTGATTACAGGGGTTTGCTTAATGAAAAACTGTTTTTT.

DNA of the CDR3: TGTGCCACCCTAAAGACGACAGGGCCCCAAGAGACCCAGTACTTC. Translation: CATLKTTGPQETQYF. J is TRBJ2-5 and V is TRBV10-3; 7 bases align to TRBD1. The CDR3 spans 15 residues. After removal of 10 bases from V and 1 base from J, the junction contained 12 bases not matched to a gene. Germline lookup yields CDR1 ENHRY and CDR2 SYGVKD.

The chain combines TRBV6-5 with TRBJ1-2; 7 bases fit TRBD1. This CDR3 is built from 14 residues. Trimming cost V 6 bases and J 4 bases; bases outside gene matches: 8. Germline CDR1 and CDR2: MNHEY and SVGAGI. The chain's CDR3 is CASRRQGVRYGYTF. In DNA, the CDR3 is TGTGCCAGCAGGAGACAGGGAGTCCGCTATGGCTACACCTTC.

This sequence joins TRBV4-3 and TRBJ1-3; D unclear. Germline V gene data show CDR1 as LGHNA and CDR2 as YSLEER. Trimming stripped 0 bases from V and 0 bases from J, with 12 bases between. The CDR3 totals 17 residues. Here the CDR3 reads CASSQDDHQISGNTIYF. DNA for the CDR3: TGCGCCAGCAGCCAAGATGACCACCAGATCTCTGGAAACACCATATATTTT.

A single count supports this clone. V is TRBV4-1 and J is TRBJ1-6; no reliable D call. Per germline, CDR1 MGHRA and CDR2 YSYEKL. The germline V and J ends were trimmed by 1 base and 0 bases, with 10 bases remaining between them. The CDR3 extends over 17 amino acids. The CDR3 bases are TGCGCCAGCAGCCAAGTCACGGGTAGCTCCTATAATTCACCCCTCCACTTT. Protein: CASSQVTGSSYNSPLHF.